The rows below give T cell receptor beta chains drawn from one sample of a study of regulatory T cells in long-lasting Graves disease. TCRdb called the multiplex PCR reads again in MiXCR, with one record for every CDR3 protein. The top ten clones hold 16% of a sample with about 440,000 distinct CDR3 sequences, about 15% of them seen once. This sample was shared with a second study, whose subject was T cells in Graves' hyperthyroidism and ophthalmopathy.

Here the sequenced sample was peripheral blood mononuclear cells (PBMCs), taken at new diagnosis, from a patient treated with antithyroid drugs. Every receptor here comes from a woman in her twenties or thirties with Graves disease. CDR3s include the opening cysteine and the closing phenylalanine or tryptophan. The order of the fields is CDR3 DNA, CDR3 protein, D gene, clone size, V gene, J gene, CDR3 length. D genes are given only for firm matches. Some rows mark clone size as missing; the rest say once, few, many or name a class of expanded clone.

CDR3nt: TGTGCCACACAGAGGACTAGCGGGAGTAGGTACGAGCAGTACTTC
CDR3aa: CATQRTSGSRYEQYF
d_gene: TRBD2
abundance: many
v_gene: TRBV12-3/TRBV12-4
j_gene: TRBJ2-7
len: 15

CDR3nt: TGTGCCAGCATAGGGACAGGGCAAGAAGAGCAGTACTTC
CDR3aa: CASIGTGQEEQYF
d_gene: TRBD1
abundance: many
v_gene: TRBV28
j_gene: TRBJ2-7
len: 13

CDR3nt: TGTGCCAGCTCACCCTTAGGGAACGAGCAGTACTTC
CDR3aa: CASSPLGNEQYF
d_gene: -
abundance: many
v_gene: TRBV18
j_gene: TRBJ2-7
len: 12

CDR3nt: TGCAGTGCTAGCCCCCGGACAGGGTACGATCAGCCCCAGCATTTT
CDR3aa: CSASPRTGYDQPQHF
d_gene: TRBD1
abundance: -
v_gene: TRBV20-1
j_gene: TRBJ1-5
len: 15

CDR3nt: TGTGCCAGCAGTTCTACCGGGACAGGGACCTCTGGGGCCAACGTCCTGACTTTC
CDR3aa: CASSSTGTGTSGANVLTF
d_gene: TRBD1
abundance: many
v_gene: TRBV5-6
j_gene: TRBJ2-6
len: 18

CDR3nt: TGTGCCAGCAGTTACTCGATTGGAGCATCGAGCCTGGGGGAGTTCTTC
CDR3aa: CASSYSIGASSLGEFF
d_gene: -
abundance: many
v_gene: TRBV6-2/TRBV6-3
j_gene: TRBJ2-1
len: 16

CDR3nt: TGCGCCAGCAGCCCCCCCGGAGCCGAGCAGTTCTTC
CDR3aa: CASSPPGAEQFF
d_gene: -
abundance: -
v_gene: TRBV5-1
j_gene: TRBJ2-1
len: 12

CDR3nt: TGTGCCAGCAGTTCACCTCTTAATGCGAACACTGAAGCTTTCTTT
CDR3aa: CASSSPLNANTEAFF
d_gene: -
abundance: many
v_gene: TRBV27
j_gene: TRBJ1-1
len: 15

CDR3nt: TGCAGCGTTGTCCCCACTAACACTGAAGCTTTCTTT
CDR3aa: CSVVPTNTEAFF
d_gene: -
abundance: few
v_gene: TRBV29-1
j_gene: TRBJ1-1
len: 12

CDR3nt: TGCGCCAGCAGCTTGAGGCAGCGGGGAAGCACAGATACGCAGTATTTT
CDR3aa: CASSLRQRGSTDTQYF
d_gene: TRBD2
abundance: many
v_gene: TRBV5-1
j_gene: TRBJ2-3
len: 16

CDR3nt: TGTGCCAGCAGTTACGCCGGGACTACCCTCTCCTACGAGCAGTACTTC
CDR3aa: CASSYAGTTLSYEQYF
d_gene: TRBD2
abundance: many
v_gene: TRBV6-5
j_gene: TRBJ2-7
len: 16

CDR3nt: TGCAGCGTTGTGTGGGGGAACAATCAGCCCCAGCATTTT
CDR3aa: CSVVWGNNQPQHF
d_gene: -
abundance: many
v_gene: TRBV29-1
j_gene: TRBJ1-5
len: 13

CDR3nt: TGTGCCAGCAGCTCACAGGGGGCGGCTAATGAAAAACTGTTTTTT
CDR3aa: CASSSQGAANEKLFF
d_gene: TRBD1
abundance: few
v_gene: TRBV5-6
j_gene: TRBJ1-4
len: 15

CDR3nt: TGTGCCAGCTCCACCGGGACACCCAGGGAGACCCAGTACTTC
CDR3aa: CASSTGTPRETQYF
d_gene: -
abundance: many
v_gene: TRBV18
j_gene: TRBJ2-5
len: 14

CDR3nt: TGTGCCAGCAGGGGGACGGCGAACACTGAAGCTTTCTTT
CDR3aa: CASRGTANTEAFF
d_gene: -
abundance: many
v_gene: TRBV27
j_gene: TRBJ1-1
len: 13

CDR3nt: TGCAGTGCTAGCAGTGGGCGGGAGCAATCCTACGAGCAGTACTTC
CDR3aa: CSASSGREQSYEQYF
d_gene: TRBD2
abundance: many
v_gene: TRBV20-1
j_gene: TRBJ2-7
len: 15

CDR3nt: TGTGCCTGGAGTCCCGGGGATCCTAATCAGCCCCAGCATTTT
CDR3aa: CAWSPGDPNQPQHF
d_gene: -
abundance: few
v_gene: TRBV30
j_gene: TRBJ1-5
len: 14

CDR3nt: TGCAGCGTTGAAAAGGGGGGAGATGGCTACACCTTC
CDR3aa: CSVEKGGDGYTF
d_gene: -
abundance: -
v_gene: TRBV29-1
j_gene: TRBJ1-2
len: 12

CDR3nt: TGTGCCAGCAGTGGGTTTGGCGCAGAGACCCAGTACTTC
CDR3aa: CASSGFGAETQYF
d_gene: -
abundance: many
v_gene: TRBV2
j_gene: TRBJ2-5
len: 13

CDR3nt: TGTGCCTGGAAAGGGGACGAAGGACAAATTGAGACCCAGTACTTC
CDR3aa: CAWKGDEGQIETQYF
d_gene: -
abundance: many
v_gene: TRBV30
j_gene: TRBJ2-5
len: 15

CDR3nt: TGTGCCAGCAGTTACTCGCGGAGGCGTGGACTAGCGGGAGGAAATGAGCAGTTCTTC
CDR3aa: CASSYSRRRGLAGGNEQFF
d_gene: TRBD2
abundance: many
v_gene: TRBV6-5
j_gene: TRBJ2-1
len: 19

CDR3nt: TGCGCCAGCAGCCCACGAGGGACGGATAGCAATCAGCCCCAGCATTTT
CDR3aa: CASSPRGTDSNQPQHF
d_gene: -
abundance: many
v_gene: TRBV4-1
j_gene: TRBJ1-5
len: 16

CDR3nt: TGTGCCAGCAGTGGAGCGGGAGATACGCAGTATTTT
CDR3aa: CASSGAGDTQYF
d_gene: -
abundance: many
v_gene: TRBV12-3/TRBV12-4
j_gene: TRBJ2-3
len: 12

CDR3nt: TGCGCCAGCAGCCAAGAACGCGGGACGCGCTCCTACGAGCAGTACTTC
CDR3aa: CASSQERGTRSYEQYF
d_gene: -
abundance: few
v_gene: TRBV4-1
j_gene: TRBJ2-7
len: 16

CDR3nt: TGTGCCGCCAGTGGGCTAGCGGGCGGGTACAATGAGCAGTTCTTC
CDR3aa: CAASGLAGGYNEQFF
d_gene: TRBD2
abundance: -
v_gene: TRBV24-1
j_gene: TRBJ2-1
len: 15

CDR3nt: TGTGCCAGCAGCGCTGCGGCGTGGTCCGGGGAGCTGTTTTTT
CDR3aa: CASSAAAWSGELFF
d_gene: -
abundance: many
v_gene: TRBV9
j_gene: TRBJ2-2
len: 14

CDR3nt: TGTGCCAGCAGAAAGGGTCGGGGCAAGGATGGCTACACCTTC
CDR3aa: CASRKGRGKDGYTF
d_gene: -
abundance: many
v_gene: TRBV6-1
j_gene: TRBJ1-2
len: 14

CDR3nt: TGTGCCAGCAGCCACGGACTAGCGGGACAAGAGACCCAGTACTTC
CDR3aa: CASSHGLAGQETQYF
d_gene: TRBD2
abundance: many
v_gene: TRBV3-1
j_gene: TRBJ2-5
len: 15

CDR3nt: TGTGCCAGCAGCCAAGGAAGTACTAGCGGGAGGACCCAAGAGACCCAGTACTTC
CDR3aa: CASSQGSTSGRTQETQYF
d_gene: TRBD2
abundance: -
v_gene: TRBV4-2
j_gene: TRBJ2-5
len: 18

CDR3nt: TGTGCCAGCAGCTTAAAAGGGGAAGAGACCCAGTACTTC
CDR3aa: CASSLKGEETQYF
d_gene: -
abundance: many
v_gene: TRBV7-7
j_gene: TRBJ2-5
len: 13

CDR3nt: TGTGCCAGCAGTCTAAGACAGGGGGCCACCTACGAGCAGTACTTC
CDR3aa: CASSLRQGATYEQYF
d_gene: TRBD1
abundance: many
v_gene: TRBV5-1
j_gene: TRBJ2-7
len: 15

CDR3nt: TGTGCCAGCAGCTTTGAATCTGGGAGGGCCTACGAGCAGTACTTC
CDR3aa: CASSFESGRAYEQYF
d_gene: TRBD2
abundance: many
v_gene: TRBV11-2
j_gene: TRBJ2-7
len: 15

CDR3nt: TGTGCCAGCAGCCCACCAGCCGGGGGCACTGAAGCTTTCTTT
CDR3aa: CASSPPAGGTEAFF
d_gene: -
abundance: many
v_gene: TRBV3-1
j_gene: TRBJ1-1
len: 14

CDR3nt: TGTGCCACCAGTGATCCAACTGGGACTAGCGGGGCCCATACGCAGTATTTT
CDR3aa: CATSDPTGTSGAHTQYF
d_gene: TRBD2
abundance: -
v_gene: TRBV24-1
j_gene: TRBJ2-3
len: 17

CDR3nt: TGTGCCTGGAGTGAGGGACAGGGCTACGAGCAGTACTTC
CDR3aa: CAWSEGQGYEQYF
d_gene: TRBD1
abundance: -
v_gene: TRBV30
j_gene: TRBJ2-7
len: 13

CDR3nt: TGTGCCAGCAGCCAAGAAGGCGCGGGGCCAACGAGGCAGTACTTC
CDR3aa: CASSQEGAGPTRQYF
d_gene: -
abundance: many
v_gene: TRBV3-1
j_gene: TRBJ2-7
len: 15

CDR3nt: TGTGCCAGCAGCTTAAAGGCGGGAGTAGATACCGAGCAGTACTTC
CDR3aa: CASSLKAGVDTEQYF
d_gene: TRBD2
abundance: many
v_gene: TRBV7-9
j_gene: TRBJ2-7
len: 15

CDR3nt: TGTGCCAGCAGCTTAACTAGCGGGAGTGCTAGCTCCTACAATGAGCAGTTCTTC
CDR3aa: CASSLTSGSASSYNEQFF
d_gene: TRBD2
abundance: -
v_gene: TRBV7-2
j_gene: TRBJ2-1
len: 18

CDR3nt: TGCAGCGTTGCGGGACAGGGTCTCGAGCAGTACTTC
CDR3aa: CSVAGQGLEQYF
d_gene: TRBD1
abundance: many
v_gene: TRBV29-1
j_gene: TRBJ2-7
len: 12

CDR3nt: TGCAGTGCTAGGGGGAGGGCACCCACAGATACGCAGTATTTT
CDR3aa: CSARGRAPTDTQYF
d_gene: TRBD2
abundance: many
v_gene: TRBV20-1
j_gene: TRBJ2-3
len: 14

CDR3nt: TGTGCCAGCAGACTGGAGGGGGTATCTTATGGCTACACCTTC
CDR3aa: CASRLEGVSYGYTF
d_gene: -
abundance: many
v_gene: TRBV7-9
j_gene: TRBJ1-2
len: 14

CDR3nt: TGCAGTGCTAGAGGACAGGGGATACTCTCCTACGAGCAGTACTTC
CDR3aa: CSARGQGILSYEQYF
d_gene: TRBD1
abundance: many
v_gene: TRBV20-1
j_gene: TRBJ2-7
len: 15

CDR3nt: TGCAGCGTTCGTTCAGGGGTTGGCTATGAAAAACTGTTTTTT
CDR3aa: CSVRSGVGYEKLFF
d_gene: -
abundance: many
v_gene: TRBV29-1
j_gene: TRBJ1-4
len: 14

CDR3nt: TGCAGTGCCTTTAGCGGGAGGGCGGGCGAGCAGTACTTC
CDR3aa: CSAFSGRAGEQYF
d_gene: TRBD2
abundance: many
v_gene: TRBV20-1
j_gene: TRBJ2-7
len: 13

CDR3nt: TGTGCCAGCAGTTTATTACAGCCGGCTGGAAACACCATATATTTT
CDR3aa: CASSLLQPAGNTIYF
d_gene: -
abundance: many
v_gene: TRBV27
j_gene: TRBJ1-3
len: 15

CDR3nt: TGTGCCTGGAGCAAGTCGGCCGGGGAGCTGTTTTTT
CDR3aa: CAWSKSAGELFF
d_gene: -
abundance: few
v_gene: TRBV30
j_gene: TRBJ2-2
len: 12

CDR3nt: TGTGCCAGCAGTTATGCTAGTGAAGGGGAGCTGTTTTTT
CDR3aa: CASSYASEGELFF
d_gene: -
abundance: many
v_gene: TRBV6-2/TRBV6-3
j_gene: TRBJ2-2
len: 13

CDR3nt: TGCGCCAGTTTCGATGCCGGGGTGGAGACCCAGTACTTC
CDR3aa: CASFDAGVETQYF
d_gene: -
abundance: many
v_gene: TRBV5-1
j_gene: TRBJ2-5
len: 13

CDR3nt: TGCAGCGTTGCGGGTCAGAGGGGCACCGGGGAGCTGTTTTTT
CDR3aa: CSVAGQRGTGELFF
d_gene: -
abundance: few
v_gene: TRBV29-1
j_gene: TRBJ2-2
len: 14

CDR3nt: TGTGCCATCAGGGGGGACAGGCAAGGCTACACCTTC
CDR3aa: CAIRGDRQGYTF
d_gene: TRBD1
abundance: -
v_gene: TRBV10-3
j_gene: TRBJ1-2
len: 12

CDR3nt: TGTGCCAGCAGTGAAAGAAGTACAGCCAAAGAGACCCAGTACTTC
CDR3aa: CASSERSTAKETQYF
d_gene: -
abundance: many
v_gene: TRBV6-1
j_gene: TRBJ2-5
len: 15

CDR3nt: TGCAGTGCTCCCTATGGCTACACCTTC
CDR3aa: CSAPYGYTF
d_gene: -
abundance: few
v_gene: TRBV20-1
j_gene: TRBJ1-2
len: 9

CDR3nt: TGCAGTGTCCCGCGGGGGCTAGCGGGAGGTTTGGCGCAGTATTTT
CDR3aa: CSVPRGLAGGLAQYF
d_gene: TRBD2
abundance: many
v_gene: TRBV20-1
j_gene: TRBJ2-3
len: 15

CDR3nt: TGTGCCAGCAGTACACAGGGGTCTGGAAACACCATATATTTT
CDR3aa: CASSTQGSGNTIYF
d_gene: TRBD1
abundance: many
v_gene: TRBV9
j_gene: TRBJ1-3
len: 14

CDR3nt: TGCAGCGTTGAAGATCTAGGCAGGGGGGCAGAGACCCAGTACTTC
CDR3aa: CSVEDLGRGAETQYF
d_gene: -
abundance: many
v_gene: TRBV29-1
j_gene: TRBJ2-5
len: 15

CDR3nt: TGCAGTGTCATGTCAGCGACAGGTCTAGCGACTAATGAAAAACTGTTTTTT
CDR3aa: CSVMSATGLATNEKLFF
d_gene: -
abundance: -
v_gene: TRBV20-1
j_gene: TRBJ1-4
len: 17

CDR3nt: TGTGCCAGCGATTCGGGTGGCACCGGGGAGCTGTTTTTT
CDR3aa: CASDSGGTGELFF
d_gene: -
abundance: few
v_gene: TRBV12-3/TRBV12-4
j_gene: TRBJ2-2
len: 13

CDR3nt: TGTGCCAGCAGTTTCAGTGGCACTAGCTCTGGAAACACCATATATTTT
CDR3aa: CASSFSGTSSGNTIYF
d_gene: -
abundance: -
v_gene: TRBV27
j_gene: TRBJ1-3
len: 16

CDR3nt: TGTGCCAGCAGTTTAGTCGGCCAGGGATTTAATTCACCCCTCCACTTT
CDR3aa: CASSLVGQGFNSPLHF
d_gene: -
abundance: few
v_gene: TRBV12-3/TRBV12-4
j_gene: TRBJ1-6
len: 16

CDR3nt: TGTGCCAGCAGCCCCGGGACGCCACACAATGAGCAGTTCTTC
CDR3aa: CASSPGTPHNEQFF
d_gene: -
abundance: -
v_gene: TRBV7-9
j_gene: TRBJ2-1
len: 14